The rows below give T cell receptor beta chains drawn from one sample of a study of T cells in Graves' hyperthyroidism and ophthalmopathy. A single record per CDR3 protein comes from TCRdb applying MiXCR to the multiplex PCR reads. Of about 500,000 distinct CDR3 sequences in the sample, 40% to 50% were seen once. The material sequenced was peripheral blood or thyroid tissue (not recorded which). These receptors were obtained from an adult woman with Graves' disease, either hyperthyroidism or ophthalmopathy (not recorded which). The CDR3 runs from the conserved cysteine through the conserved F or W. Fields, in order: CDR3 length, V gene, J gene, clone size, D gene, CDR3 protein, CDR3 DNA. The D gene is left open where the match is weak. The size entry is marked missing in some rows and otherwise reads once, few, many or a size class.

13,TRBV10-3,TRBJ1-5,-,-,CASSVGVDQPQHF,TGTGCCAGCAGTGTGGGGGTCGATCAGCCCCAGCATTTT
16,TRBV7-2,TRBJ2-5,few,TRBD2,CASGSGGSFTGETQYF,TGTGCCAGCGGTAGCGGGGGTTCTTTCACCGGGGAGACCCAGTACTTC
14,TRBV10-3,TRBJ2-7,-,-,CAISESAGIYEQYF,TGTGCCATCAGTGAGTCAGCAGGGATCTACGAGCAGTACTTC
14,TRBV20-1,TRBJ2-7,-,-,CSAIPGHGTYEQYF,TGCAGTGCTATACCGGGACACGGAACCTACGAGCAGTACTTC
13,TRBV7-8,TRBJ2-7,many,-,CASSLSPSYEQYF,TGTGCCAGCAGCTTATCGCCCTCCTACGAGCAGTACTTC
13,TRBV29-1,TRBJ1-4,many,TRBD1,CSASGTAGGKLFF,TGCAGCGCCTCCGGGACAGCTGGGGGAAAACTGTTTTTT
16,TRBV20-1,TRBJ1-6,many,TRBD1,CSAPPFDRGVNSPLHF,TGCAGTGCTCCCCCTTTCGACAGGGGAGTTAATTCACCCCTCCACTTT
16,TRBV7-9,TRBJ1-1,-,-,CASSLAGAIQNTEAFF,TGTGCCAGCAGTCTTGCAGGAGCGATTCAGAACACTGAAGCTTTCTTT
12,TRBV6-1,TRBJ2-7,many,-,CASSRVPFEQYF,TGTGCCAGCAGCAGGGTTCCGTTCGAGCAGTACTTC
15,TRBV10-2,TRBJ1-3,many,-,CASSESVVSGNTIYF,TGCGCCAGCAGTGAGTCGGTAGTCTCTGGAAACACCATATATTTT
15,TRBV2,TRBJ1-2,many,-,CASSEARRRENGYTF,TGTGCCAGCAGTGAAGCGCGGCGCAGGGAAAATGGCTACACCTTC
13,TRBV6-1,TRBJ1-1,-,-,CASNLQANTEAFF,TGTGCCAGCAACCTACAGGCGAACACTGAAGCTTTCTTT
13,TRBV7-8,TRBJ1-2,many,TRBD1,CASSTGTGEGYTF,TGTGCCAGCAGCACCGGGACAGGAGAAGGCTACACCTTC
16,TRBV19,TRBJ1-5,-,-,CASSPTGSLSNQPQHF,TGTGCCAGTAGTCCTACGGGGTCTCTTAGCAATCAGCCCCAGCATTTT
14,TRBV5-1,TRBJ1-2,few,-,CASSAPGQGSGYTF,TGCGCCAGCAGCGCCCCGGGCCAGGGCTCTGGCTACACCTTC
17,TRBV2,TRBJ2-7,-,-,CASSQVGSPRSFYEQYF,TGTGCCAGCAGTCAGGTGGGCAGCCCCAGAAGCTTTTACGAGCAGTACTTC
11,TRBV2,TRBJ1-6,-,-,CASDSNSPLHF,TGTGCCAGCGACAGCAATTCACCCCTCCACTTT
18,TRBV15,TRBJ2-7,-,-,CATSRDHPRGARGDEQYF,TGTGCCACCAGCAGAGATCATCCCCGGGGAGCGAGAGGGGACGAGCAGTACTTC
13,TRBV7-8,TRBJ1-5,-,-,CAWSVRDNQPQHF,TGTGCCTGGAGTGTCAGGGATAATCAGCCCCAGCATTTT
13,TRBV29-1,TRBJ1-1,-,TRBD1,CSSGQGQNTEAFF,TGCAGCAGTGGACAGGGGCAGAACACTGAAGCTTTCTTT
15,TRBV7-2,TRBJ2-7,many,TRBD2,CASSLVAGETYEQYF,TGTGCCAGCAGCTTAGTAGCGGGAGAAACCTACGAGCAGTACTTC
13,TRBV20-1,TRBJ2-5,-,TRBD1,CSASDRGVQPQYF,TGCAGTGCTTCGGACAGGGGTGTCCAGCCCCAGTACTTC
17,TRBV6-1,TRBJ1-5,-,-,CASSEDAGLSGTWPQHF,TGTGCCAGCAGTGAAGATGCAGGGCTAAGTGGCACTTGGCCCCAGCATTTT
13,TRBV6-1,TRBJ2-5,-,-,CASRPPTQETQYF,TGTGCCAGCAGGCCTCCAACCCAAGAGACCCAGTACTTC
16,TRBV7-9,TRBJ2-2,many,TRBD2,CASSPRLAGNTGELFF,TGTGCCAGCAGCCCTAGACTAGCGGGCAACACCGGGGAGCTGTTTTTT
15,TRBV29-1,TRBJ1-4,-,TRBD1,CSVGGPRTGDEKLFF,TGCAGCGTAGGAGGTCCCAGGACAGGGGATGAAAAACTGTTTTTT